The rows below give T cell receptor beta chains drawn from one sample of a study of shared clonotypes between healthy human individuals. Assay used: immunoSEQ multiplex PCR; TCRdb lists only in-frame clones, some missing. Of roughly 1.4 million clones listed, about 98.5% are singletons. The sample comprised naive CD4+ T cells sorted from blood. The receptors derive from a man younger than 45 in good health. CDR3s include the opening cysteine and the closing phenylalanine or tryptophan. The D gene is left open where the match is weak. A clone size is listed for some rows: how often the clone was seen (once, few, many), or a class if it is expanded.

>once|TRBJ1-3|TRBV9|.|15
TGTGCCAGCAGCGCTGGTCTGAGCTCTGGAAACACCATATATTTT
CASSAGLSSGNTIYF
>.|TRBJ2-1|TRBV10-3|TRBD2|15
TGTGCCATCAGTGAGAGGACTAGCGGGAACAATGAGCAGTTCTTC
CAISERTSGNNEQFF
>.|TRBJ2-2|TRBV9|.|15
TGTGCCAGCACCCCCCGGGACACGAACACCGGGGAGCTGTTTTTT
CASTPRDTNTGELFF
>.|TRBJ1-4|TRBV9|.|18
TGTGCCAGCAGCGTAATCCCACCGGACAAGGTCGTTAATGAAAAACTGTTTTTT
CASSVIPPDKVVNEKLFF
>.|TRBJ2-7|TRBV19|.|15
TGTGCCAGTAGTATCCTGCCGGGGACCTCCTACGAGCAGTACTTC
CASSILPGTSYEQYF
>.|TRBJ2-7|TRBV2|.|14
TGTGCCAGCAGCCCCACCACCACCTCCTACGAGCAGTACTTC
CASSPTTTSYEQYF
>once|TRBJ1-4|TRBV7-2|.|16
TGTGCCAGCAGCTTACCAGGGATGGCAACTAATGAAAAACTGTTTTTT
CASSLPGMATNEKLFF
>.|TRBJ1-1|TRBV7-9|.|14
TGTGCCAGCAGCTTGACAGGAGCGAACACTGAAGCTTTCTTT
CASSLTGANTEAFF
>.|TRBJ2-2|TRBV7-9|.|14
TGTGCCAGCAGCATTCGGGGAAACACCGGGGAGCTGTTTTTT
CASSIRGNTGELFF
>.|TRBJ2-3|TRBV6-1|.|13
TGTGCCAGCAGTGATGGCTTAACAGATACGCAGTATTTT
CASSDGLTDTQYF
>.|TRBJ2-3|TRBV15|.|13
TGTGCCACCAGCAGAGATATGGTGGCGGTCCAGTATTTT
CATSRDMVAVQYF
>.|TRBJ2-3|TRBV9|TRBD2|16
TGTGCCAGCAGCGCGCGGGGACTAGCGACCACAGATACGCAGTATTTT
CASSARGLATTDTQYF
>.|TRBJ1-5|TRBV4-1|.|18
TGCGCCAGCAGCCAAGTTGGGCAGGGGACACCGCACAATCAGCCCCAGCATTTT
CASSQVGQGTPHNQPQHF
>.|TRBJ2-5|TRBV5-1|.|15
TGCGCCAGCAGCTTGGTTCTAGCTCCTCGAGAGACCCAGTACTTC
CASSLVLAPRETQYF
>.|TRBJ2-1|TRBV5-4|TRBD2|16
TGTGCCAGCAGCTTGTGGTCTAGCGGGAACTACAATGAGCAGTTCTTC
CASSLWSSGNYNEQFF
>.|TRBJ2-1|TRBV9|.|15
TGTGCCAGCAGCGTAGAGCAGGGACGAAACAATGAGCAGTTCTTC
CASSVEQGRNNEQFF
>.|TRBJ2-5|TRBV11-2|TRBD2|17
TGTGCCAGCAGCTTATTGAGGTTGAGCGGGAGCCGAGAGACCCAGTACTTC
CASSLLRLSGSRETQYF
>.|TRBJ2-1|TRBV7-9|TRBD1|14
TGTGCCAGCAGCTCAGGGACAGGGGGTCGTGAGCAGTTCTTC
CASSSGTGGREQFF
>.|TRBJ2-7|TRBV9|.|14
TGTGCCAGCAGCGTATCCAGCGGATCCTACGAGCAGTACTTC
CASSVSSGSYEQYF
>.|TRBJ2-1|TRBV5-1|TRBD2|16
TGCGCCAGCAGCAGAACAACTAGCGGGACGAGCGATGAGCAGTTCTTC
CASSRTTSGTSDEQFF
>.|TRBJ2-7|TRBV5-1|.|16
TGCGCCAGCAGCCCTCATTTGGAGACACTGTCCTACGAGCAGTACTTC
CASSPHLETLSYEQYF
>.|TRBJ2-3|TRBV4-3|.|14
TGCGCCAGCAGCCAAGTCAGGGAAACAGATACGCAGTATTTT
CASSQVRETDTQYF
>.|TRBJ1-2|TRBV7-9|.|16
TGTGCCGAGCACCCAGCACGGACAACCCCCGCCTATGGCTACACCTTC
CAEHPARTTPAYGYTF
>.|TRBJ1-3|TRBV5-1|.|15
TGCGCCAGCAGCACCTCCTACAGGGCTGGAAACACCATATATTTT
CASSTSYRAGNTIYF
>.|TRBJ1-1|TRBV6-4|.|13
TGTGCCAGCAGGCAGGGGATGAACACTGAAGCTTTCTTT
CASRQGMNTEAFF
>few|TRBJ1-2|TRBV29-1|TRBD1|15
TGCAGCGTTGGCGGGACAGGGGCGGATGAGGGAGGCTACACCTTC
CSVGGTGADEGGYTF
>once|TRBJ2-1|TRBV7-9|TRBD2|18
TGTGCCAGCAGCTTACTGTCGGGTAGCGGGCTCTCCTACAATGAGCAGTTCTTC
CASSLLSGSGLSYNEQFF
>.|TRBJ1-1|TRBV18|.|12
TGTGCCAGCTCACCCAGAGGGGGAGAAGCTTTCTTT
CASSPRGGEAFF
>.|TRBJ2-7|TRBV11-2|TRBD2|16
TGTGCCAGCAGCTTAGTTAGACTAGCGGGAAGGAACGAGCAGTACTTC
CASSLVRLAGRNEQYF
>.|TRBJ2-5|TRBV30|TRBD2|14
TGTGCCTGGAGTCCCCTAGCGGGAGTAGAGACCCAGTACTTC
CAWSPLAGVETQYF
>.|TRBJ2-3|TRBV29-1|.|13
TGCAGCGTTGCCCCTCAGGGATCAGATACGCAGTATTTT
CSVAPQGSDTQYF
>once|TRBJ2-5|TRBV9|TRBD2|17
TGTGCCAGCAGCGTAGGGCTCCGACTGGGAGGGAGCGAGACCCAGTACTTC
CASSVGLRLGGSETQYF
>once|TRBJ2-1|TRBV2|.|15
TGTGCCAGCAGTTCGGGCAGGAGCTCCTACAATGAGCAGTTCTTC
CASSSGRSSYNEQFF
>once|TRBJ1-4|TRBV12-2|.|15
.
CASRFWGPGNEKLFF
>.|TRBJ2-1|TRBV6-5|TRBD1|15
TGTGCCAGCAGTTACTCGGAGACAGGGGCGAATGAGCAGTTCTTC
CASSYSETGANEQFF
>.|TRBJ2-1|TRBV7-9|.|15
TGTGCCAGCAGCCCCCGGGCTCTCGAAACCGATGAGCAGTTCTTC
CASSPRALETDEQFF
>.|TRBJ2-3|TRBV10-3|.|14
TGTGCCATCAGGGGAAGTTTGAGCACAGATACGCAGTATTTT
CAIRGSLSTDTQYF
>once|TRBJ2-1|TRBV28|.|13
TGTGCCAGCAGGATGACAGGGAGGGGTGAGCAGTTCTTC
CASRMTGRGEQFF